These T cell receptor beta chains were read from a single sample in a study of blood T cell repertoires in COVID-19. Assay used: immunoSEQ multiplex PCR; TCRdb lists only in-frame clones, some missing. The repertoire holds about 200,000 clones, with 84% as singletons. The sequenced material came from peripheral blood. The receptors here all came from a man aged 50 to 60 with active or convalescent COVID-19. CDR3s include the opening cysteine and the closing phenylalanine or tryptophan. The order of the fields is J gene, V gene, D gene, clone size, CDR3 DNA, CDR3 protein. D genes are given only for firm matches. Expanded clones are given a class, and other clones once, few, many or no size at all.

TRBJ2-5	TRBV2	NA	NA	TGTGCCAGCAGTGATTTCGGGAGCGCATCTGAGACCCAGTACTTC	CASSDFGSASETQYF
TRBJ1-1	TRBV28	TRBD1	once	TGTGCCAGCAGTTTAAGGGTAGGGACAGGGGGTGAAGCTTTCTTT	CASSLRVGTGGEAFF
TRBJ1-2	TRBV4-2	TRBD1	NA	TGTGCCAGCAGCCACGAGCCACAGGGGCCTGGCTATGGCTACACCTTC	CASSHEPQGPGYGYTF
TRBJ2-7	TRBV11-2	NA	few	TGTGCCAGCAGCTTCTCCCCACGAGGAGGGTCTAACGAGCAGTACTTC	CASSFSPRGGSNEQYF
TRBJ1-2	TRBV5-1	NA	NA	TGCGCCAGCAGCTTGGAATTCCGGGACACCGGCTATGGCTACACCTTC	CASSLEFRDTGYGYTF
TRBJ1-2	TRBV27	NA	once	TGTGCCAGCAGTTTATCGAGGGCAGGGGATAATGGCTACACCTTC	CASSLSRAGDNGYTF
TRBJ2-1	TRBV5-4	TRBD1	NA	TGTGCCAGCACGACAGGGGGTACAGATGAGCAGTTCTTC	CASTTGGTDEQFF
TRBJ1-2	TRBV7-9	TRBD1	once	TGTGCCAGCAGCTTAGTGACCCAGGAGGGGGCTGTCTATGGCTACACCTTC	CASSLVTQEGAVYGYTF
TRBJ2-3	TRBV9	NA	NA	TGTGCCAGCAGCTTAGGCACCGAGAGCGGGTTCGAGACAGATACGCAGTATTTT	CASSLGTESGFETDTQYF
TRBJ1-1	TRBV9	NA	NA	TGTGCCAGCAGCGTAGACGGGAGGAACACTGAAGCTTTCTTT	CASSVDGRNTEAFF
TRBJ2-7	TRBV27	NA	NA	TGTGCCAGCAGTCCGACGGGGTACGAGCAGTACTTC	CASSPTGYEQYF
TRBJ2-7	TRBV24-1	TRBD2	many	TGTGCCACCAGTGACCCGACTAGCGGGGGCTACGAGCAGTACTTC	CATSDPTSGGYEQYF
TRBJ1-5	TRBV19	NA	once	TGTGCCAGTAGTCCCCGACTAACCTATAGCAATCAGCCCCAGCATTTT	CASSPRLTYSNQPQHF
TRBJ2-1	TRBV18	NA	NA	TGTGCCAGCTCAATGGTATCTAGCCGCGATGAGCAGTTCTTC	CASSMVSSRDEQFF
TRBJ2-3	TRBV27	NA	NA	TGTGCCAGCAGTTTCGACAGAAGGCCTAGCACAGATACGCAGTATTTT	CASSFDRRPSTDTQYF
TRBJ2-1	TRBV5-1	NA	NA	TGCGCCAGCAGCTTGGTATATGGGGGGTCAGACAATGAGCAGTTCTTC	CASSLVYGGSDNEQFF
TRBJ2-7	TRBV6-1	NA	NA	TGTGCCAGCAGTGAAGGGCTAGATGAATCCTACGAGCAGTACTTC	CASSEGLDESYEQYF
TRBJ2-6	TRBV6-5	NA	many	TGTGCCAGCAGCCGAGAAGTCTCTGGGGCCAACGTCCTGACTTTC	CASSREVSGANVLTF